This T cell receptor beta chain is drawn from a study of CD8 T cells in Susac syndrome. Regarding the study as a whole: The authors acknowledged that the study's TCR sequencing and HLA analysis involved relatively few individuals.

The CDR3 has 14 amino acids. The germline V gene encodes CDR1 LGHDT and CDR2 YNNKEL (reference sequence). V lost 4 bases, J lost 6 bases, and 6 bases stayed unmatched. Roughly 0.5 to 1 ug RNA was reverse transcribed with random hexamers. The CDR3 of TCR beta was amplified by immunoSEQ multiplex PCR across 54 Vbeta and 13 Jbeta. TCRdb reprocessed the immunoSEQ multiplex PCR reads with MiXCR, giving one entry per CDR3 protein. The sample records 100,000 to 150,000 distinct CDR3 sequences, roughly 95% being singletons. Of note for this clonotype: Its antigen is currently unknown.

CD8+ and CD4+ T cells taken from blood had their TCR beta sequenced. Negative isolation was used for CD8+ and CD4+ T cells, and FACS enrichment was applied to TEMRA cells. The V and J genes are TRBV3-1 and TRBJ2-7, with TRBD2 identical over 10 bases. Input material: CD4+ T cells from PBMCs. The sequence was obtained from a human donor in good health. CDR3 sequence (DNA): TGTGCCAGCAGCCTACTAGCGGGGCCGAGCGAGCAGTACTTC. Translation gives CASSLLAGPSEQYF.